This T cell receptor beta chain was observed in a study of technical replicates of blood from a few donors (dated by TCRdb to 2016 to 2017). Libraries were constructed by the immunoSEQ multiplex PCR assay. TCRdb re-hosts the immuneACCESS table, in-frame sequences only. Its copies lack some clones; in the studies checked, an unresolved V gene accounts for under half of them, and the cause for the rest is not known. The sample includes about 88,000 clones, with roughly 90% observed a single time. About 0.26% of the sample is held by the ten biggest clonotypes. For CDR1 and CDR2, the germline V gene lists SGHRS and YFSETQ. The junction carries 12 bases between V and J, which are trimmed by 2 bases and 4 bases respectively. The CDR3 has 14 amino acids, counting the end cysteine and phenylalanine. The CDR3 DNA has 42 bases and is translated from base 1. Turning to this clone: Its antigen target is currently unknown. Within one base of it there is no much larger clone, and no base qualities were kept.

The source material was T cells isolated from PBMCs. The chain is assembled from TRBV5-1 and TRBJ1-1, with a tentative D gene TRBD1 over 6 matching bases. The source of this sequence is a human donor in good health. The DNA is as follows: TGCGCCAGCAGCTTACAAGGGGGTTTCACTGAAGCTTTCTTT. The encoded protein is CASSLQGGFTEAFF.